This T cell receptor (beta chain) comes out of a study of blood T cell repertoires in COVID-19. Study background: Samples representing acute and convalescent COVID-19 were sourced from the United States, Italy and Spain.

The CDR3 sequence is 11 residues long. Trimming stripped 7 bases from V and 6 bases from J, with 12 bases between. In germline, CDR1 is SQVTM, CDR2 ANQGSEA. Only in-frame clones appear in the TCRdb table, and some are missing; sequencing was by immunoSEQ multiplex PCR. Among 200,000 to 250,000 clones listed, around 91% were seen once. Individuals aged roughly 18 to 95 years were recruited from around 22 US areas. Participants' reported clinical history set cohort assignment. Before they entered the study, exposed participants had met a COVID-19 case within 2 weeks. The chain joins TRBV29-1 to TRBJ1-2; D remains unclear. The sample consisted of PBMCs or T cells enriched from blood (not recorded which). The receptor's source is a young man who had been exposed to COVID-19. For the CDR3, the DNA is TGCAGCGCCGAACGGGTTAATGGCTACACCTTC. This codes for CSAERVNGYTF.